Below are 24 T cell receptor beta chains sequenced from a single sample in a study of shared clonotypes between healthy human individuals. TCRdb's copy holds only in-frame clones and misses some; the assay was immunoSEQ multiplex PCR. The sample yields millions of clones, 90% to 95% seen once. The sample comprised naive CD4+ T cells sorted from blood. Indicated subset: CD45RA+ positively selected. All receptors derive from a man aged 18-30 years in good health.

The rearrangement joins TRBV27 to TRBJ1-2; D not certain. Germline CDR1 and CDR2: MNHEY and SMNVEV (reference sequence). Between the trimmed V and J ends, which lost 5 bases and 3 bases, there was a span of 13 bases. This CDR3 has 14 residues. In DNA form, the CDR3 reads TGTGCCAGCAGTGCCGCCCCAAGCTACTATGGCTACACCTTC. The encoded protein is CASSAAPSYYGYTF.

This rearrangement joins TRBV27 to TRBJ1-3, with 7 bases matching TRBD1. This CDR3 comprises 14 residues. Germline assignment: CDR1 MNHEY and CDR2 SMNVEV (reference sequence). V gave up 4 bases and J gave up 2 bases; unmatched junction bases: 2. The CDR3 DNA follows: TGTGCCAGCAGTTCCGGGACAGCTGGAAACACCATATATTTT. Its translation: CASSSGTAGNTIYF.

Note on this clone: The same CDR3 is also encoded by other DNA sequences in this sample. The CDR3 is CASSPSAVYEQYF. The CDR3 nucleotides read TGTGCCAGCTCACCATCAGCCGTCTACGAGCAGTACTTC. The V and J genes are TRBV18 and TRBJ2-7; D is ambiguous. V dropped 2 bases and J dropped 3 bases, with 8 bases sitting between them. There are 13 residues in the CDR3. Germline CDR1 and CDR2: KGHSH and LQKENI.

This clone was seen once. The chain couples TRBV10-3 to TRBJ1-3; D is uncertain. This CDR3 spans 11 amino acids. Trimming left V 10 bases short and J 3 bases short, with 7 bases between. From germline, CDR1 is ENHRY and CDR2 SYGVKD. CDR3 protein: CATRSGNTIYF. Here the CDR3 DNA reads TGTGCCACCCGAAGTGGAAACACCATATATTTT.

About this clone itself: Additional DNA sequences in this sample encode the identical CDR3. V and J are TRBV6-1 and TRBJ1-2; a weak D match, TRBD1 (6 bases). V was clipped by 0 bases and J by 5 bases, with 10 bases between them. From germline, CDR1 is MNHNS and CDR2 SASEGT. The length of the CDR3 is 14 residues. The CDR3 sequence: CASSEAGGLYGYTF. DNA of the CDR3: TGTGCCAGCAGTGAAGCGGGGGGGCTGTATGGCTACACCTTC.

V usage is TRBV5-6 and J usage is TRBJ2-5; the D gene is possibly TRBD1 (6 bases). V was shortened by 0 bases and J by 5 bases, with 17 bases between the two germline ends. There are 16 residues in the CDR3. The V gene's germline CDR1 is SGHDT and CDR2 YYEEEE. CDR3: CASSLAAGVGRETQYF. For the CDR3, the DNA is TGTGCCAGCAGCTTGGCCGCAGGGGTGGGCCGGGAGACCCAGTACTTC.

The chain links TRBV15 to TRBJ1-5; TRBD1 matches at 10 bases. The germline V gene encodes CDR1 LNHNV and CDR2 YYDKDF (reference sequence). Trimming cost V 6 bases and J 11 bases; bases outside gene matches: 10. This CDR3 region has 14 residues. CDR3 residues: CATRGDRGRGAQHF. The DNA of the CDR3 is TGTGCCACCAGGGGGGACAGGGGTCGAGGAGCCCAGCATTTT.

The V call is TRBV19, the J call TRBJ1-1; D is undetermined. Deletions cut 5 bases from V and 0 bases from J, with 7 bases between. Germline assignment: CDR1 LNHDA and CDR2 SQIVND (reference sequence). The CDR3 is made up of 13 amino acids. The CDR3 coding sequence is TGTGCCAGTAGTCCGCGGTTGAACACTGAAGCTTTCTTT. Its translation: CASSPRLNTEAFF.

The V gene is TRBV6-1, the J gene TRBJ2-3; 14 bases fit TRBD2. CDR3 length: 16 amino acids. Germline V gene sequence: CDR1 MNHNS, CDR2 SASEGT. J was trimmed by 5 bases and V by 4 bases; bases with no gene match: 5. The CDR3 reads CASSGGLAGAGDTQYF. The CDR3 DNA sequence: TGTGCCAGCAGTGGGGGACTAGCGGGAGCGGGAGATACGCAGTATTTT.

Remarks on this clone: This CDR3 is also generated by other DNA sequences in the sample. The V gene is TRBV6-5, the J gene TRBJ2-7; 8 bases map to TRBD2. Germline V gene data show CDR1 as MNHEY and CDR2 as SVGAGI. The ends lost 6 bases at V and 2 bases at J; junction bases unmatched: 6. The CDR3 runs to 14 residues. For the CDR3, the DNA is TGTGCCAGCAGCCCTCCGGGAGGGCCCTACGAGCAGTACTTC. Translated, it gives CASSPPGGPYEQYF.

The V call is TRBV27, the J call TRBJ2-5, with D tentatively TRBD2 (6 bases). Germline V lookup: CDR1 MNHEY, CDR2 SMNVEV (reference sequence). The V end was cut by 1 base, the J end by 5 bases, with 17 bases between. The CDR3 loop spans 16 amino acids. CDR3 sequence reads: CASSLLYLGGGETQYF. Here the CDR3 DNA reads TGTGCCAGCAGTTTATTATATCTTGGCGGAGGGGAGACCCAGTACTTC.

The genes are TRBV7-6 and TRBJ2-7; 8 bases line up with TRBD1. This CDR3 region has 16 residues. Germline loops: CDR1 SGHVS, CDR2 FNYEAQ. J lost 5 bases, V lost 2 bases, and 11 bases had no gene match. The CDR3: CASSLSQGATTHEQYF. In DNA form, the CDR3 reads TGTGCCAGCAGCTTATCCCAGGGGGCGACTACCCACGAGCAGTACTTC.

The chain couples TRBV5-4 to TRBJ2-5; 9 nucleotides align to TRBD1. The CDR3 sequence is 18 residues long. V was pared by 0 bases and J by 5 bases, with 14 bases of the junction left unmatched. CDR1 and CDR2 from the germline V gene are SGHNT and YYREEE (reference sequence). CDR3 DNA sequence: TGTGCCAGCAGCTTGGAGGCCCGCATAACAGGGGGCCCGGAGACCCAGTACTTC. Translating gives CASSLEARITGGPETQYF. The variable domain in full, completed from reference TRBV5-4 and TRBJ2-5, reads ETGVTQSPTHLIKTRGQQVTLRCSSQSGHNTVSWYQQALGQGPQFIFQYYREEENGRGNFPPRFSGLQFPNYSSELNVNALELDDSALYLCASSLEARITGGPETQYFGPGTRLLVL.

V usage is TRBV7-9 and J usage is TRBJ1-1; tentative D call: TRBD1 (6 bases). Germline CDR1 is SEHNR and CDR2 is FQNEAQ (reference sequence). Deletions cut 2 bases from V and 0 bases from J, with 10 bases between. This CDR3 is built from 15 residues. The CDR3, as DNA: TGTGCCAGCAGCTTACAGGACAGACTGAACACTGAAGCTTTCTTT. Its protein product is CASSLQDRLNTEAFF.

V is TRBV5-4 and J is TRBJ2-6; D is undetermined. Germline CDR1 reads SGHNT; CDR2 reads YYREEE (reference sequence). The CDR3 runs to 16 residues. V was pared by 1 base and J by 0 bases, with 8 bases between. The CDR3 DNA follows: TGTGCCAGCAGCTTGACTGAACGCTCTGGGGCCAACGTCCTGACTTTC. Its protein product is CASSLTERSGANVLTF.

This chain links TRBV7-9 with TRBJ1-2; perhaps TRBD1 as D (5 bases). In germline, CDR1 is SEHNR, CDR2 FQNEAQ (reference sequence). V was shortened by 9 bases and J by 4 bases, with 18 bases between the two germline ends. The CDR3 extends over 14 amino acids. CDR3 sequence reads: CASSRGIESYGYTF. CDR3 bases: TGTGCCAGTAGTCGGGGGATTGAGAGCTATGGCTACACCTTC.

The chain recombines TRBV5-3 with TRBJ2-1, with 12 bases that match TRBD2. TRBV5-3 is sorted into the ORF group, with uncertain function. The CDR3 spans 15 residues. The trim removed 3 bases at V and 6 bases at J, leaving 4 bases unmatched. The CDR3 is CARSSLAGGSNEQFF. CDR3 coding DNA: TGTGCCAGAAGCTCCCTAGCGGGAGGGAGCAATGAGCAGTTCTTC.

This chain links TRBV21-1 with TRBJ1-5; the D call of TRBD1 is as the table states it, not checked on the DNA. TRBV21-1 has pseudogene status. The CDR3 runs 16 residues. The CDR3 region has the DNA TGTGCCAGCAGCAAAGTAAGGGACAGGGCACCCTGGCCCCAGCATTTT. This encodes CASSKVRDRAPWPQHF.

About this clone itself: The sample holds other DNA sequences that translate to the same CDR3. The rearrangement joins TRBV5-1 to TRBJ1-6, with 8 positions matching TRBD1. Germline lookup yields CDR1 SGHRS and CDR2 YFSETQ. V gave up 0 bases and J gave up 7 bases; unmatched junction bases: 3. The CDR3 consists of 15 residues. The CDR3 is CASSLDGQGNSPLHF. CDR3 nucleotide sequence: TGCGCCAGCAGCTTGGACGGACAGGGCAATTCACCCCTCCACTTT.

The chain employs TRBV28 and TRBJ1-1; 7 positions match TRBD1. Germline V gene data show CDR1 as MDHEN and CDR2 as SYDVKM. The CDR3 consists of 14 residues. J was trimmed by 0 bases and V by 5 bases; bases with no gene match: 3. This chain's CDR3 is CASSQGGLNTEAFF. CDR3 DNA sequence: TGTGCCAGCAGTCAGGGGGGGCTGAACACTGAAGCTTTCTTT. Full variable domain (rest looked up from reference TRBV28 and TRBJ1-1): DVKVTQSSRYLVKRTGEKVFLECVQDMDHENMFWYRQDPGLGLRLIYFSYDVKMKEKGDIPEGYSVSREKKERFSLILESASTNQTSMYLCASSQGGLNTEAFFGQGTRLTVV.

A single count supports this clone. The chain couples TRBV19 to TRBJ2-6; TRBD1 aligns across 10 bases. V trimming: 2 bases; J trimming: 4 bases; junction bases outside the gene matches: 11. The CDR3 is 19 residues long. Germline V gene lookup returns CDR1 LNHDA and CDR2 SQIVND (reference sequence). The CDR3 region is CASSIPSDRGFSGANVLTF. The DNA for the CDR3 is TGTGCCAGTAGTATACCCTCGGACAGGGGGTTCTCAGGGGCCAACGTCCTGACTTTC.

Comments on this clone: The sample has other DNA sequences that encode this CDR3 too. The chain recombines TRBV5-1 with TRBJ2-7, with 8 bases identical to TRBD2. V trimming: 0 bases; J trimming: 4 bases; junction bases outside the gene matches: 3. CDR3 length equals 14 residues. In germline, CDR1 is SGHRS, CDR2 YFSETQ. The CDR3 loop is CASSLAAGVYEQYF. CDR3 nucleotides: TGCGCCAGCAGCTTGGCAGCGGGAGTTTACGAGCAGTACTTC.

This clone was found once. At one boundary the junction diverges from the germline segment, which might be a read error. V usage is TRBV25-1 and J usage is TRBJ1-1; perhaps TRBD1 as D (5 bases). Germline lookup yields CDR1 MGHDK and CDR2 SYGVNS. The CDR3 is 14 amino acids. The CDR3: CASREGAVNTEAFF. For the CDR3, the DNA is TGTGCCAGCCGTGAAGGGGCGGTGAACACTGAAGCTTTCTTT.

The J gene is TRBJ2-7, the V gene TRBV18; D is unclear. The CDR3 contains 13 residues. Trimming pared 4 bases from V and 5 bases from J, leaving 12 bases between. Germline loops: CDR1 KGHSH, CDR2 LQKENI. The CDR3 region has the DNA TGTGCCAGCTCACTACTGGTTACCCACGAGCAGTACTTC. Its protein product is CASSLLVTHEQYF.